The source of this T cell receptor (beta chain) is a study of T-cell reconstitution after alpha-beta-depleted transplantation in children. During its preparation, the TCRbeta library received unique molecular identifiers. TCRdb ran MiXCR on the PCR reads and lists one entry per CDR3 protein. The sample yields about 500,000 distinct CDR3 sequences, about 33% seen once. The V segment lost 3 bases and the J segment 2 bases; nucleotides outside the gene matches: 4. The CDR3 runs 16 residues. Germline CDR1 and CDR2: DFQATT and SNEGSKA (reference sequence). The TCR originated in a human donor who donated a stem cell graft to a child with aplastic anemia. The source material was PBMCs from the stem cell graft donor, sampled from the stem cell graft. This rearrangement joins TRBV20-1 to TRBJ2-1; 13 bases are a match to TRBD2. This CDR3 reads CSARGTSGIAYNEQFF. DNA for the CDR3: TGCAGTGCTAGGGGGACTAGCGGGATTGCCTACAATGAGCAGTTCTTC.